Shown below are 10 T cell receptor beta chains from a single sample sequenced in a study of vaccination effects on CD4 cells after COVID-19. These TCRs' antigens remain unknown. Expansion with viral peptide pools was applied to antigen-specific CD4+ T cells by the ViraFEST assay prior to sequencing. Cells that had been cultured for less than eleven days were the source of isolated CD4+ T cells. Subjects were given two BNT162b2 or mRNA-1273 vaccine doses. Libraries were prepared by immunoSEQ multiplex PCR; TCRdb keeps only in-frame clonotypes and omits some of them. The profile shows under 30,000 clones, roughly 68% of them singletons. Sequences were derived from CD4+ T cells from PBMCs cultured with HCoV-OC43 spike peptides, sampled after COVID-19 vaccination. Subset here: HCoV-OC43 spike overlapping peptide pool stimulation. The receptors derive from a human donor who received a COVID-19 vaccine.

This chain links TRBV4-1 with TRBJ2-7; possibly TRBD1 or TRBD2 for D (5 bases each). This CDR3 is built from 17 residues. CDR1 is MGHRA and CDR2 is YSYEKL in the germline V gene. The germline V and J ends were trimmed by 0 bases and 6 bases, with 21 bases remaining between them. The CDR3 loop reads CASSQDKSGTTNIEQYF. The CDR3 nucleotides are TGCGCCAGCAGCCAAGATAAGTCGGGGACCACCAACATCGAGCAGTACTTC.

CDR3 loop: CALTDSGANVLTF. The CDR3 DNA sequence: TGTGCCCTCACGGATTCTGGGGCCAACGTCCTGACTTTC. This chain connects TRBV12-3 or TRBV12-4 to TRBJ2-6; D is unclear. The CDR3 loop spans 13 amino acids. Trimming pared 11 bases from V and 1 base from J, leaving 9 bases between.

V gene TRBV5-1 combines with J gene TRBJ2-2, with a tentative D call TRBD2 (6 bases). The CDR3 is 16 residues long. Trimming cost V 1 base and J 3 bases, with 13 bases left between them. CDR1 and CDR2 (germline): SGHRS, YFSETQ. The CDR3 region is CASSLSLAKDTGELFF. The CDR3 DNA reads as TGCGCCAGCAGCTTGTCTCTAGCGAAAGACACCGGGGAGCTGTTTTTT.

This chain connects TRBV5-1 to TRBJ2-5, with 11 bases that match TRBD2. This CDR3 region has 17 residues. Germline trimming cut 0 bases from V and 4 bases from J; bases unmatched to any gene: 8. The germline V gene has CDR1 SGHRS and CDR2 YFSETQ. CDR3 bases: TGCGCCAGCAGCTTGGCGGAAATAGCGGGAGGGCGAGAGACCCAGTACTTC. Its protein is CASSLAEIAGGRETQYF. Variable domain in full (rest from reference TRBV5-1 and TRBJ2-5): KAGVTQTPRYLIKTRGQQVTLSCSPISGHRSVSWYQQTPGQGLQFLFEYFSETQRNKGNFPGRFSGRQFSNSRSEMNVSTLELGDSALYLCASSLAEIAGGRETQYFGPGTRLLVL.

The chain links TRBV11-2 to TRBJ2-7; 7 bases agree with TRBD2. Germline CDR1 and CDR2: SGHAT and FQNNGV. The CDR3 contains 13 residues. Trimming took 1 base from V and 6 from J; bases not matched to a gene: 3. CDR3 loop: CASSLGRGIEQYF. DNA of the CDR3: TGTGCCAGCAGCTTAGGGCGGGGGATCGAGCAGTACTTC.

The CDR3 DNA reads TGTGCCACCAGTACTCGGGGGCACGAGCAGTACTTC. Its translation: CATSTRGHEQYF. This rearrangement joins TRBV24-1 to TRBJ2-7; D may match TRBD1 or TRBD2 (6 bases each). V lost 6 bases and J 5 bases, leaving 10 bases between the germline ends. The germline V gene has CDR1 KGHDR and CDR2 SFDVKD. The CDR3 has 12 residues.

The chain employs TRBV6-1 and TRBJ2-2; no definite D call. CDR1 and CDR2 (germline): MNHNS, SASEGT. This CDR3 spans 13 amino acids. Trimming took off 2 bases at V and 4 bases at J, with 5 bases between the two ends. The DNA for the CDR3 is TGTGCCAGCAGTGAAACCGGCACCGGGGAGCTGTTTTTT. It encodes CASSETGTGELFF.

The chain couples TRBV4-2 to TRBJ2-5; the match to TRBD2 covers 10 bases. Trimming took 0 bases from V and 1 from J; bases not matched to a gene: 5. Germline CDR1 LGHNA, CDR2 YNFKEQ. This CDR3 region has 17 residues. The CDR3: CASSQDPSSGGQETQYF. The CDR3 DNA is TGTGCCAGCAGCCAAGATCCGTCTAGCGGGGGCCAAGAGACCCAGTACTTC.

This clone showed up just a few times. The chain joins TRBV3-1 (or the pseudogene TRBV3-2) to TRBJ1-2; 7 nucleotides line up with TRBD1. Germline V gives CDR1 LGHDT, CDR2 YNNKEL (reference sequence). The CDR3 spans 14 residues. The ends lost 1 base at V and 7 bases at J; junction bases unmatched: 6. CDR3 region: CASSQGEGAVGYTF. CDR3 in DNA: TGTGCCAGCAGCCAAGGGGAGGGGGCGGTTGGCTACACCTTC.

This clone was seen a single time. This chain uses TRBV10-1 with TRBJ2-7; the D call may be TRBD1 or TRBD2 (7 bases each). V lost 2 bases, J lost 2 bases, and 13 bases lay in between. Germline lookup yields CDR1 WNHNN and CDR2 SYGVQD (reference sequence). CDR3 size: 15 residues. DNA for the CDR3: TGCGCCAGCAGTGAGGGGGGGGACAGAGCCTACGAGCAGTACTTC. Residues: CASSEGGDRAYEQYF.